This TCR beta chain stems from a study of blood T cells in healthy people across ages (dated by TCRdb to between 2014 and 2017). General notes on the study: In model experiments, template switching captured roughly one uniquely barcoded TCR beta cDNA molecule for every two T cells. Age-related changes in TCR beta repertoire diversity were measured in the study by deep sequencing normalized with unique cDNA molecular identifiers. Four age groups were formed from the donors: young (average about 15 years), middle-aged (approximately 39), aged (62) and long-lived (around 80). Donors of different ages were randomly distributed across sequencing lanes to avoid experimental bias. The study analyzed two additional independent replicas of 1 million unique cDNA reads from the same blood draw for two donors, one aged 18 to 30 and one aged 80 or older. General findings and caveats noted by the study authors: Compared with the aged group, the long-lived group had more naive CD4+ T cells, fewer expanded clones and increased TCR diversity, a pattern suggesting age selection. Estimates of total diversity based on one million sequenced T cells were regarded as lower bounds and as underestimates. As age increased, observed TCR beta diversity per million T cells dropped in a roughly linear way, and a significant reduction was already evident by age 40. The percentage of naive T cells measured by flow cytometry correlated strongly with observed TCR beta diversity. Because profiling used bulk unsorted PBMCs, naive and antigen-experienced compartments could not be compared conclusively. The CMV infection status of donors was not known, potentially confounding age-related changes in expanded clonotypes.

The CDR3 starts with the cysteine, ends with the phenylalanine, and has 16 residues. Of the read, only the CDR3 DNA is kept; its 48 bases are in frame from base 1. V drops 0 bases and J drops 7 bases, leaving 19 bases in between. CDR1 and CDR2, looked up from the germline V gene (reference sequence), are SEHNR and FQNEAQ. The approximately 41 donors, aged 6 to 90 years, were systemically healthy Caucasian individuals from Russia. Each donor gave ten milliliters of peripheral blood, collected into EDTA-treated Vacutainer tubes. Ficoll-Paque density-gradient centrifugation was used to isolate PBMCs, with at least 7 million per sample. Trizol reagent was used to extract total RNA from PBMCs, with at least 5.5 micrograms per sample. For every donor, flow cytometry on a PBMC aliquot measured the percentage of naive CD45RAhigh/CD27high T cells. Of note for this clonotype: The specificity of this receptor is unknown. Base qualities are not recorded, but no much larger clone differs from it by a single base.

The receptor library was made with 5' RACE. Sequencing instrument: Illumina HiSeq 2500. The second PCR ran for about 6 to 12 cycles and used a J-beta primer mix along with a sample-barcoded 5' primer. A unique molecular identifier was introduced onto each TCR beta cDNA molecule by a template-switch 5' adaptor carrying 12 random nucleotides. At least 3 million CDR3-containing paired-end reads were obtained from each sample. All of the RNA was converted into first-strand cDNA using the Mint cDNA synthesis kit, with a TRBC-specific oligonucleotide serving as the primer. Following uracil-DNA glycosylase treatment, all cDNA underwent a first 18-cycle PCR with the universal primers M1SS and BC2_uni_R. In the source study's methods: For normalization, 1 million high-quality reads, each with a distinct molecular identifier, were randomly selected from each sample. Reads sharing molecular identifiers were discarded rather than binned into consensus sequences. MiTCR, set to a Q25 quality threshold and the strictest error-elimination algorithm, was used for CDR3 identification, clonotype clustering and error correction. Lower-bound total TCR beta diversity was estimated with a nonparametric unseen species model using Euler transformation. TCRdb redid the processing of the public reads, applying fastp at Q25 and MiXCR, and retained in-frame beta chains. Under each unique CDR3 protein, matching rows form one entry showing the most common genes and DNA. TCRdb's processing, not the study's, gives the V and J calls here. The sample yields fewer than 800,000 distinct CDR3 sequences; over 45% were counted once. The ten largest clones take up roughly 31% of the sample.

The sequence was obtained from a woman aged 60-75 years in good health. Source material: blood. The V gene is TRBV7-9 and the J gene is TRBJ2-7; 5 matching bases give a weak D call of TRBD2. The bases are TGTGCCAGCAGCTTAGCAATTGCGGCAAACGGGGATGAGCAGTACTTC. This translates into CASSLAIAANGDEQYF.